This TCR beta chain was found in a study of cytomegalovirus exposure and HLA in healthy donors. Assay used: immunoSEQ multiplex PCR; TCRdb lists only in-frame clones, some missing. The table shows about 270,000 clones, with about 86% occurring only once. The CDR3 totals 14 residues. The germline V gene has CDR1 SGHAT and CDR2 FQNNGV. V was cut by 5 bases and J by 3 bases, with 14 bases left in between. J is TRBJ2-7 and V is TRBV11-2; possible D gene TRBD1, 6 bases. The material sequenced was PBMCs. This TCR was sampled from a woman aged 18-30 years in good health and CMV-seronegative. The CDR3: CASSLRPGVYEQYF. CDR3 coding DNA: TGTGCCAGCAGCCTCCGGCCAGGGGTCTACGAGCAGTACTTC.